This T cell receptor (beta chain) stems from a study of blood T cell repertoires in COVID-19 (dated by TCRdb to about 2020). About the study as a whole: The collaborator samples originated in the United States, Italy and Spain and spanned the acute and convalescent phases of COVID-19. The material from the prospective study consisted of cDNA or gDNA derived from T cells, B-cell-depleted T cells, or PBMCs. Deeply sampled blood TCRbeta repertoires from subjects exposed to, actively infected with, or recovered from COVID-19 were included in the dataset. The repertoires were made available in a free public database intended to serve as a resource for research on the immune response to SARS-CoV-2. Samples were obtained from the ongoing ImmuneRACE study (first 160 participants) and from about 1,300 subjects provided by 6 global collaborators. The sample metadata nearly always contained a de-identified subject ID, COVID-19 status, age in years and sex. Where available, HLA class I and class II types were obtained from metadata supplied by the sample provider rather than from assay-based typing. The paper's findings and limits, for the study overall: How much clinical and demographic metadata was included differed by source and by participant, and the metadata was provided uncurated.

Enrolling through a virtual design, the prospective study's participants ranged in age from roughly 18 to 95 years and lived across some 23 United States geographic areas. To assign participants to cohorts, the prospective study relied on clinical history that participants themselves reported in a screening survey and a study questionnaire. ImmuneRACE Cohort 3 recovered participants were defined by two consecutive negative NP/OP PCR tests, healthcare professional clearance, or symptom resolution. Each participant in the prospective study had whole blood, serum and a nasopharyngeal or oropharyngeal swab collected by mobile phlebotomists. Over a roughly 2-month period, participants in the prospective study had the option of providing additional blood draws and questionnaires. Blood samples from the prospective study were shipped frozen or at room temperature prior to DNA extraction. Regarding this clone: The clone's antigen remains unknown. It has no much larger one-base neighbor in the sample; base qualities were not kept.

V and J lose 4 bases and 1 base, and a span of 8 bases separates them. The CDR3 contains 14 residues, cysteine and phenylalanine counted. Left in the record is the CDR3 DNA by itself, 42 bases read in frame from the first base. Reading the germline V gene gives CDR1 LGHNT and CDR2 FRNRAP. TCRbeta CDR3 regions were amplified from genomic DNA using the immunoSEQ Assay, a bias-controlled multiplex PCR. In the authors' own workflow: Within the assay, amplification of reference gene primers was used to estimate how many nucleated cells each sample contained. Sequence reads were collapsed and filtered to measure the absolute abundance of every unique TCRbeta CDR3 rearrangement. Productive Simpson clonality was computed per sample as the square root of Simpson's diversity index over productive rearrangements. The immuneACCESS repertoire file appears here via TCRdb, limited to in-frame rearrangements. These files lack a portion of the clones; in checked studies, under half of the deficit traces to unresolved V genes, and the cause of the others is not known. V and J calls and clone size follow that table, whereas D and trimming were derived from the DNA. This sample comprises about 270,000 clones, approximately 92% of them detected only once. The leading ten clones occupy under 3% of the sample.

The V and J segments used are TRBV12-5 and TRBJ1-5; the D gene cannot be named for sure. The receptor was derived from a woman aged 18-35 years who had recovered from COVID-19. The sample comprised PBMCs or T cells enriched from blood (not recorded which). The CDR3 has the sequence CASGSGESNQPQHF. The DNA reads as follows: TGTGCTAGTGGTTCCGGTGAAAGCAATCAGCCCCAGCATTTT.